Shown below are 24 T cell receptor beta chains from a single sample sequenced in a study of T-cell memory formation after mild COVID-19. TCRdb independently ran MiXCR on the 5' RACE reads; one entry per CDR3 protein. The sample holds roughly 200,000 distinct CDR3 sequences, 18% seen once. Input material: PBMCs or a T cell subset sorted from them (not recorded which). These receptors all come from an adult woman who had mild COVID-19 (a few samples of this study predate the infection). Cell type and time point are not known.

This clonotype occurred a few times. The rearrangement uses TRBV7-3 and TRBJ1-1; the D is unclear. Germline loops: CDR1 SGHTA, CDR2 FQGTGA. The V gene lost 5 bases and the J gene lost 1 base, with 8 bases spanning the gap. This CDR3 has 13 residues. The CDR3 protein is CASSTSPNTEAFF. The CDR3 bases are TGTGCCAGCAGCACGTCCCCGAACACTGAAGCTTTCTTT.

This clonotype was detected many times. The gene calls are TRBV5-1 and TRBJ2-7; D uncertain. This CDR3 region has 13 residues. V lost 3 bases to trimming and J lost 2 bases, with 9 bases between them. Per germline, CDR1 SGHRS and CDR2 YFSETQ. CDR3 DNA: TGCGCCAGCAGCTACCCTGGGACCTACGAGCAGTACTTC. Translating it yields CASSYPGTYEQYF.

The chain combines TRBV5-5 with TRBJ2-1; 16 bases align to TRBD2. This CDR3 is 15 amino acids long. Germline V gene lookup returns CDR1 SGHKS and CDR2 YYEKEE (reference sequence). The V segment lost 4 bases and the J segment 11 bases; nucleotides outside the gene matches: 6. The CDR3 sequence is CASSPGLAGGRKQFF. DNA for the CDR3: TGTGCCAGCAGCCCGGGACTAGCGGGAGGGAGAAAGCAGTTCTTC. The variable domain in full, with the rest retrieved from reference TRBV5-5 and TRBJ2-1, is DAGVTQSPTHLIKTRGQQVTLRCSPISGHKSVSWYQQVLGQGPQFIFQYYEKEERGRGNFPDRFSARQFPNYSSELNVNALLLGDSALYLCASSPGLAGGRKQFFGPGTRLTVL.

The genes are TRBV12-3 or TRBV12-4 and TRBJ1-2; D gene unclear. This CDR3 spans 13 amino acids. With 6 bases removed from V and 2 bases from J, the gap between germline ends came to 10 bases. CDR3: CASRKGGNYGYTF. The CDR3 nucleotides read TGTGCCAGCAGAAAGGGAGGGAACTATGGCTACACCTTC.

This chain uses TRBV12-3 or TRBV12-4 with TRBJ1-2; D is unresolved. The CDR3 consists of 14 residues. V was cut by 1 base and J by 2 bases, with 8 bases left in between. CDR3 coding DNA: TGTGCCAGCAGTTTAGGAGTAAACAACTATGGCTACACCTTC. Translating gives CASSLGVNNYGYTF.

This clonotype was found a few times. The rearrangement joins TRBV2 to TRBJ2-1; D perhaps matches TRBD2 (5 bases). The CDR3 spans 16 residues. CDR1 is SNHLY, CDR2 FYNNEI, per germline. The V end lost 2 bases, the J end lost 9 bases, and 20 bases lay between the germline ends. In nucleotides, the CDR3 is TGTGCCAGCAGTGAACTGGCTAGCCGCCCGGGTACTGAGCAGTTCTTC. It yields the protein CASSELASRPGTEQFF.

The sample holds a few counts of this clonotype. The V call is TRBV7-3, the J call TRBJ2-3; D call uncertain. V was pared by 5 bases and J by 2 bases, with 8 bases between. CDR1 and CDR2 from the germline V gene are SGHTA and FQGTGA. The CDR3 is made up of 13 amino acids. The chain's CDR3 is CASSHDPTDTQYF. The CDR3 nucleotides read TGTGCCAGCAGCCACGATCCCACAGATACGCAGTATTTT.

This chain links TRBV7-2 with TRBJ2-3; D remains unclear. CDR1 and CDR2 (germline): SGHTA, FQGNSA. Trimming shortened V by 5 bases and J by 4 bases, and 10 bases separated the two germline ends. The CDR3 is made up of 13 amino acids. CDR3 nucleotide sequence: TGTGCCAGCAGCCCGACTCGGGCAGATACGCAGTATTTT. It translates to CASSPTRADTQYF.

This clonotype showed up many times. V is TRBV6-2 or TRBV6-3 and J is TRBJ2-7; D might be TRBD2 (6 bases). Germline assignment: CDR1 MNHEY and CDR2 SVGEGT. CDR3 length: 15 residues. The ends were cut back, 8 bases at V and 2 bases at J, with 19 bases in the middle. CDR3 nucleotides: TGTGCCAGCCGAGGGTGGGAGGCACCACCCTACGAGCAGTACTTC. It yields the protein CASRGWEAPPYEQYF.

This clonotype has just a few counts. The chain uses TRBV12-3 or TRBV12-4 and TRBJ2-5; TRBD1 is a possible D gene (6 bases). This CDR3 spans 12 amino acids. V dropped 3 bases and J dropped 7 bases, with 9 bases sitting between them. In nucleotides, the CDR3 is TGTGCCAGCAGTTTGGGGGCGGGGACCCAGTACTTC. The encoded protein is CASSLGAGTQYF.

This clonotype was found a few times. The J gene is TRBJ2-3, the V gene TRBV7-3; 8 positions match TRBD2. CDR1 and CDR2 (germline): SGHTA, FQGTGA. The CDR3 is made up of 16 amino acids. V trimming: 1 base; J trimming: 10 bases; junction bases outside the gene matches: 13. The chain's CDR3 is CASSLRPGGEAGAQYF. In DNA form, the CDR3 reads TGTGCCAGCAGCTTAAGACCCGGAGGTGAAGCGGGGGCGCAGTATTTT.

This clonotype was counted a few times. CDR3 amino acids: CSVLWLIRDRYVSNYGYTF. CDR3 sequence (DNA): TGCAGCGTTCTATGGCTGATCCGGGACAGATACGTGAGTAACTATGGCTACACCTTC. The chain joins TRBV29-1 to TRBJ1-2; 7 nucleotides match TRBD1. This CDR3 comprises 19 residues. The V and J ends lost 5 bases and 1 base, in that order; junction bases with no gene match: 22. The germline V gene encodes CDR1 SQVTM and CDR2 ANQGSEA.

There are a few counts of this clonotype. V is TRBV29-1 and J is TRBJ1-1; unclear D gene. The germline V gene has CDR1 SQVTM and CDR2 ANQGSEA. V gave up 4 bases and J gave up 2 bases, with 11 bases separating them. This CDR3 has 13 residues. The CDR3 DNA reads TGCAGCGTTGCAGGAATTGGCAACACTGAAGCTTTCTTT. Its protein is CSVAGIGNTEAFF.

CDR3 protein: CASSEVDTGELFF. Here the CDR3 DNA reads TGTGCCAGCAGTGAAGTGGACACCGGGGAGCTGTTTTTT. This sequence joins TRBV2 and TRBJ2-2; the D is unclear. Trimming shortened V by 1 base and J by 3 bases, and 3 bases separated the two germline ends. Germline-derived CDR1 and CDR2 are SNHLY and FYNNEI. There are 13 residues in the CDR3.

This clonotype was picked up a small number of times. J is TRBJ1-5 and V is TRBV12-3 or TRBV12-4; D not resolved. This CDR3 is built from 18 residues. Trimming cost V 5 bases and J 1 base, with 21 bases left between them. The CDR3 here is CASSPSPGRGGSNQPQHF. CDR3 sequence (DNA): TGTGCCAGCAGTCCCAGCCCGGGCCGGGGTGGGAGCAATCAGCCCCAGCATTTT.

The gene calls are TRBV5-1 and TRBJ2-7; D may be TRBD2 (7 bases). This CDR3 has 16 residues. Trimming stripped 0 bases from V and 3 bases from J, with 16 bases between. Germline CDR1 reads SGHRS; CDR2 reads YFSETQ. This CDR3 is CASSLAGGGLIYEQYF. The CDR3 nucleotides read TGCGCCAGCAGCTTGGCCGGCGGGGGCCTCATCTACGAGCAGTACTTC.

The V and J genes are TRBV30 and TRBJ2-1; TRBD2 might be the D (5 bases). Trimming took 3 bases from V and 8 from J, leaving 11 bases between them. Germline CDR1 is GTSNPN and CDR2 is SVGIG (reference sequence). There are 12 residues in the CDR3. CDR3 loop: CAWRAAGDEQFF. DNA of the CDR3: TGTGCCTGGAGAGCCGCGGGCGATGAGCAGTTCTTC.

There are many counts of this clonotype. V and J are TRBV7-2 and TRBJ2-3; D not resolved. Germline assignment: CDR1 SGHTA and CDR2 FQGNSA. V lost 5 bases to trimming and J lost 2 bases, with 11 bases between them. The CDR3 is made up of 14 amino acids. The CDR3 DNA reads as TGTGCCAGCAGCCAGGACGCCGTCACAGATACGCAGTATTTT. Protein: CASSQDAVTDTQYF.

This clonotype appeared a few times. V is TRBV7-6 and J is TRBJ1-1; 9 nucleotides agree with TRBD1. CDR3 length equals 13 residues. Germline V gene lookup returns CDR1 SGHVS and CDR2 FNYEAQ. J was trimmed by 5 bases and V by 5 bases; bases with no gene match: 3. The CDR3 DNA follows: TGTGCCAGCAGCGGGGGGACAGGGACTGAAGCTTTCTTT. Translating gives CASSGGTGTEAFF. The variable domain in full, completed from reference TRBV7-6 and TRBJ1-1, reads GAGVSQSPRYKVTKRGQDVALRCDPISGHVSLYWYRQALGQGPEFLTYFNYEAQQDKSGLPNDRFSAERPEGSISTLTIQRTEQRDSAMYRCASSGGTGTEAFFGQGTRLTVV.

This clonotype was observed many times. V and J are TRBV6-5 and TRBJ2-1, with D hard to call. V dropped 6 bases and J dropped 5 bases, with 5 bases sitting between them. The CDR3 has 11 amino acids. Germline V gene data show CDR1 as MNHEY and CDR2 as SVGAGI. The CDR3 region is CASRNNNEQFF. CDR3 sequence (DNA): TGTGCCAGCAGAAACAACAATGAGCAGTTCTTC.

CDR3 amino acids: CASILIGTQESYTF. The CDR3 bases are TGTGCCAGTATCCTAATAGGGACCCAAGAGAGCTACACCTTC. The chain recombines TRBV19 with TRBJ1-2, with TRBD1 as a possible D gene (5 bases). This CDR3 has 14 residues. V lost 7 bases to trimming and J lost 9 bases, with 21 bases between them. The germline V gene encodes CDR1 LNHDA and CDR2 SQIVND (reference sequence).

This clonotype came up a few times. V gene TRBV14 combines with J gene TRBJ1-1, with D possibly being TRBD1 (5 bases). V lost 0 bases, J lost 5 bases, and 10 bases lay in between. There are 14 residues in the CDR3. CDR1 and CDR2 (germline): SGHDN, FVKESK. This CDR3 reads CASSQDKGKTEAFF. CDR3 bases: TGTGCCAGCAGCCAAGATAAGGGGAAAACTGAAGCTTTCTTT.

The chain employs TRBV2 and TRBJ1-1; 8 nucleotides align to TRBD1. CDR1 and CDR2 from the germline V gene are SNHLY and FYNNEI. The CDR3 loop spans 14 amino acids. The ends lost 6 bases at V and 3 bases at J; junction bases unmatched: 6. CDR3 residues: CASSIRTGHTEAFF. DNA for the CDR3: TGTGCCAGCAGCATTAGGACAGGGCACACTGAAGCTTTCTTT.

This clonotype was observed a few times. The CDR3 sequence is CASSQGTSGLTDTQYF. The DNA of the CDR3 is TGCGCCAGCAGCCAAGGAACTAGCGGCCTTACAGATACGCAGTATTTT. V usage is TRBV4-1 and J usage is TRBJ2-3; TRBD2 agrees at 8 bases. Per the germline V gene, CDR1 is MGHRA and CDR2 is YSYEKL. There are 16 residues in the CDR3. V shed 1 base, J shed 3 bases, and the junction held 6 bases outside the gene matches.